This T cell receptor beta chain was observed in a study of T cell repertoires in cytomegalovirus infection. Overall study: Epitope selection comprised recently identified HLA-C-restricted CMV epitopes and well-studied HLA-B-restricted CMV epitopes. Public TCR beta signatures provided an indication of both CMV infection and a matching HLA type. Whole-study results and caveats: CMV-specific HLA-C-restricted TCR beta clonotypes dominated the ex vivo response.

This clonotype was seen a few times. Its antigen is currently unknown. TCRdb redid the calling of the reads with MiXCR, one entry per CDR3 protein. The sample shows approximately 770,000 distinct CDR3 sequences, 25% to 35% of them seen only once. V lost 7 bases and J lost 0, with 15 bases in between. In germline, CDR1 is MNHEY, CDR2 SVGAGI. CDR3 size: 15 residues. The rearrangement joins TRBV6-5 to TRBJ1-1, with D hard to call. This receptor was taken from a human donor in good health (CMV status not recorded). Some clones in this sample may be carry-over from other donors' samples. The sequences come from cultured CD8+ T cells from PBMCs, collected from culture after CMV antigen stimulation. DNA of the CDR3: TGTGCCAGCACCCCCGTCAGAACCATGAACACTGAAGCTTTCTTT. Translation gives CASTPVRTMNTEAFF.